The clone carrying this T cell receptor (beta chain) was seen only a few times. The target antigen is unknown. cDNA libraries for TCR beta contained unique molecular identifiers. Input populations of roughly 0.85 to 11 million T cells gave rise to approximately 480,000 cDNA molecules. TCRdb used MiXCR to reprocess the PCR reads, holding one entry per CDR3 protein. Counted here are roughly 700,000 distinct CDR3 sequences, 25% to 30% occurring once; the ten biggest clones make up roughly 0.54%. The entry originates in a study of post-analysis software for immune sequencing data. For the study at large: The disease courses spanned relapsing-remitting, secondary progressive and progressive-relapsing forms of multiple sclerosis.

Study outcomes and limitations: Significantly lower normalized Chao1 diversity was seen in multiple sclerosis patients than in controls. Strong co-clustering by F measure was evident for samples that had been prepared in the same batch. Patients had higher frequencies than controls of about 5 TRBV segments, including TRBV5-6, TRBV5-1 and TRBV20-1.

The CDR3 spans 15 residues. V trimming: 5 bases; J trimming: 0 bases; junction bases outside the gene matches: 6. This sequence was found in a girl aged 10 to 17 with multiple sclerosis. Sequencing was done on a sample of blood. The chain combines TRBV12-3 or TRBV12-4 with TRBJ1-1, with TRBD1 matching over 7 bases. Here the CDR3 DNA reads TGTGCCAGCAGTCCGACAGGGCCCATGAACACTGAAGCTTTCTTT. Protein: CASSPTGPMNTEAFF.